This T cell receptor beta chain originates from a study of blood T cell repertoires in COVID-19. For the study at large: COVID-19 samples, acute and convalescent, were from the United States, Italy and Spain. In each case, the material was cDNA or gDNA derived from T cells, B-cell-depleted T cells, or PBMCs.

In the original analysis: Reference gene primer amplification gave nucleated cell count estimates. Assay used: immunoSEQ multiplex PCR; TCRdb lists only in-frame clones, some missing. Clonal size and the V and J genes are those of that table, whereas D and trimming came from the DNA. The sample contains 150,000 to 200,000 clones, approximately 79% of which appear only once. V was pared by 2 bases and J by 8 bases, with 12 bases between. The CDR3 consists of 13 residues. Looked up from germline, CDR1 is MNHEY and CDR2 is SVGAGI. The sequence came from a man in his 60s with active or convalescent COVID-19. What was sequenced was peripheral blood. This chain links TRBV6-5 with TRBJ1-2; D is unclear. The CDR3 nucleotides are TGTGCCAGCAGTTACCGGCAGGCCTCGGGCTACACCTTC. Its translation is CASSYRQASGYTF.